What follows are 10 T cell receptor beta chains derived from one specimen sequenced in a study of blood T cell repertoires in COVID-19. Only in-frame clones appear in the TCRdb table, and some are missing; sequencing was by immunoSEQ multiplex PCR. The repertoire holds about 160,000 clones, about four fifths seen once, with roughly 3.5% in the top ten. Specimen: PBMCs or T cells enriched from blood (not recorded which). Every receptor here comes from a woman aged 55-70 years who had recovered from COVID-19.

The chain has TRBV5-1 and TRBJ2-7, with 7 nucleotides matching TRBD1. The germline V gene encodes CDR1 SGHRS and CDR2 YFSETQ. This CDR3 contains 15 residues. V gave up 0 bases and J gave up 0 bases; unmatched junction bases: 3. The CDR3 nucleotides read TGCGCCAGCAGCTTGGACAGGGGTAACTCCTACGAGCAGTACTTC. This gives the protein CASSLDRGNSYEQYF.

The chain links TRBV11-2 to TRBJ1-2; perhaps TRBD1 as D (6 bases). CDR3 length: 13 residues. Trimming left V 5 bases short and J 6 bases short, with 13 bases between. Germline V gene data show CDR1 as SGHAT and CDR2 as FQNNGV. Here the CDR3 reads CASSHQGFDGYTF. CDR3 bases: TGTGCCAGCAGCCATCAGGGGTTCGATGGCTACACCTTC.

The chain uses TRBV2 and TRBJ2-5; D might be TRBD2 (5 bases). The CDR3 covers 14 residues. Per the germline V gene, CDR1 is SNHLY and CDR2 is FYNNEI. V shed 6 bases and J shed 5 bases, with 16 bases lying between them. In DNA, the CDR3 is TGTGCCAGCAGCCTAGGGTCTAGCTGGGAGACCCAGTACTTC. It yields the protein CASSLGSSWETQYF. The full variable domain, its missing parts supplied by reference TRBV2 and TRBJ2-5, is EPEVTQTPSHQVTQMGQEVILRCVPISNHLYFYWYRQILGQKVEFLVSFYNNEISEKSEIFDDQFSVERPDGSNFTLKIRSTKLEDSAMYFCASSLGSSWETQYFGPGTRLLVL.

This rearrangement joins TRBV27 to TRBJ1-2; 7 positions match TRBD1. CDR3 length: 15 amino acids. Per germline, CDR1 MNHEY and CDR2 SMNVEV (reference sequence). V was pared by 1 base and J by 6 bases, with 8 bases of the junction left unmatched. The CDR3, as DNA: TGTGCCAGCAGTTTATTTTGGGACAGTCCCCATGGCTACACCTTC. It specifies CASSLFWDSPHGYTF.

The J gene is TRBJ1-1, the V gene TRBV7-3; 7 bases line up with TRBD1. This CDR3 has 14 residues. Germline CDR1 and CDR2: SGHTA and FQGTGA. Trimming took 2 bases from V and 4 from J; bases not matched to a gene: 4. As DNA, the CDR3 is TGTGCCAGCAGCTTAGGGTCAGGGGGCACTGAAGCTTTCTTT. Its protein product is CASSLGSGGTEAFF.

The chain recombines TRBV7-2 with TRBJ1-1, with 10 bases lining up with TRBD1. CDR1 SGHTA and CDR2 FQGNSA come from the germline V gene. The length of the CDR3 is 15 residues. The V segment lost 3 bases and the J segment 1 base; nucleotides outside the gene matches: 2. The chain's CDR3 is CASSFRDRGNTEAFF. The CDR3 DNA follows: TGTGCCAGCAGCTTCCGGGACAGGGGGAACACTGAAGCTTTCTTT.

This clone has only a few counts. This chain uses TRBV6-6 with TRBJ1-1, with 7 positions matching TRBD1. Losses at the gene ends were 0 bases for V and 11 bases for J; bases not matched to a gene: 9. The CDR3 runs to 14 residues. Germline V gene sequence: CDR1 MNHNY, CDR2 SVGAGI (reference sequence). CDR3 sequence reads: CASSYSRQGVGAFF. DNA of the CDR3: TGTGCCAGCAGTTACTCTAGGCAGGGGGTCGGGGCTTTCTTT.

As concerns this clone: Relative to the germline gene, one junction end is altered; a read error may explain this. The J gene is TRBJ2-1, the V gene TRBV9, with TRBD2 matching over 8 bases. This CDR3 has 12 residues. CDR1 and CDR2 (germline): SGDLS, YYNGEE. As DNA, the CDR3 is TGTGCCAGCAGCGGACGCGGGACTAGTCCCCTCTTC. The encoded protein is CASSGRGTSPLF.

In its sample, this clone was seen a few times. V usage is TRBV3-1 (or the pseudogene TRBV3-2) and J usage is TRBJ1-4; D is unclear. The CDR3 contains 14 residues. Germline-derived CDR1 and CDR2 are LGHDT and YNNKEL (reference sequence). V lost 3 bases to trimming and J lost 3 bases, with 8 bases between them. The CDR3 spells CASSQREANEKLFF. CDR3 in DNA: TGTGCCAGCAGCCAGAGGGAGGCTAATGAAAAACTGTTTTTT.

V gene TRBV7-2 combines with J gene TRBJ1-1, with a tentative D call TRBD1 (5 bases). The germline CDR1 and CDR2 sequences are SGHTA and FQGNSA. CDR3 length equals 15 residues. Between the trimmed V and J ends, which lost 1 base and 5 bases, there was a span of 14 bases. The chain's CDR3 is CASSLVRGGETEAFF. DNA for the CDR3: TGTGCCAGCAGCTTAGTGAGGGGAGGGGAAACTGAAGCTTTCTTT. The complete variable domain, with remaining parts taken from reference TRBV7-2 and TRBJ1-1, reads GAGVSQSPSNKVTEKGKDVELRCDPISGHTALYWYRQSLGQGLEFLIYFQGNSAPDKSGLPSDRFSAERTGGSVSTLTIQRTQQEDSAVYLCASSLVRGGETEAFFGQGTRLTVV.